This T cell receptor beta chain appears in the sequencing data of a study of blood T cell repertoires in COVID-19. The overall study: Nucleic acid was either cDNA or gDNA, and it came from T cells, B-cell-depleted T cells, or PBMCs.

A few counts support this clone. Original methodology: Amplified reference gene primers provided the basis for estimating nucleated cell counts. Profiling relied on immunoSEQ multiplex PCR, and the TCRdb table lists in-frame clones only, not all of them. The V and J calls and clone size are taken from that table; D and trimming were inferred from the DNA. The sample yields a few hundred thousand clones, approximately 90% seen once. Germline V gives CDR1 KGHDR, CDR2 SFDVKD. CDR3 length: 15 amino acids. Deletions cut 2 bases from V and 4 bases from J, with 13 bases between. The source is a woman in her forties who had recovered from COVID-19. Sample: peripheral blood. The V gene is TRBV24-1, the J gene TRBJ1-2; no firm D call. The CDR3 DNA is TGTGCCACCAGTGATTCCCAAACGACAACCTATGGCTACACCTTC. Translated: CATSDSQTTTYGYTF.